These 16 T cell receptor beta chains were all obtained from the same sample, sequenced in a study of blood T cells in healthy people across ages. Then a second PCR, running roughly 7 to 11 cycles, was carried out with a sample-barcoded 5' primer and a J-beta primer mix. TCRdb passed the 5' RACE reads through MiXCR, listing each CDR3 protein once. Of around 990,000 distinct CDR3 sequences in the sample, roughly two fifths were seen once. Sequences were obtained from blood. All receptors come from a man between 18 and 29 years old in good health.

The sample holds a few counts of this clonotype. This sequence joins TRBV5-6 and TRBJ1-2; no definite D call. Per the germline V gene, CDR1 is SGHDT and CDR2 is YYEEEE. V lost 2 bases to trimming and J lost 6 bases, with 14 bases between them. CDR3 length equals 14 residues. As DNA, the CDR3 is TGTGCCAGCAGCTTACAACGTTCCCCCCATGGCTACACCTTC. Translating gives CASSLQRSPHGYTF.

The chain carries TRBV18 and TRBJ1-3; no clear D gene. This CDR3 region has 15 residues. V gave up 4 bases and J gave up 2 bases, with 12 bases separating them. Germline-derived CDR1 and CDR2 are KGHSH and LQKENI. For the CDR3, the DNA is TGTGCCAGCTCACAAAGCCCCCTGACTGGAAACACCATATATTTT. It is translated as CASSQSPLTGNTIYF.

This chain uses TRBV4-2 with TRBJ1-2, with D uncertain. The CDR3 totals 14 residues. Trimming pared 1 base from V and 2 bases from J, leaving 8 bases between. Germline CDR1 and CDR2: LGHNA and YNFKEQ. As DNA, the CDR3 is TGTGCCAGCAGCCAAGCACGACCGAACTATGGCTACACCTTC. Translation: CASSQARPNYGYTF.

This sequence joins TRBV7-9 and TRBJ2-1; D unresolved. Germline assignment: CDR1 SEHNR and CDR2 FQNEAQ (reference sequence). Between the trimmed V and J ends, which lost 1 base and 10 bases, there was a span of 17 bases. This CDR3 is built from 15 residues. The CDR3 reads CASSLEVTTGTEQFF. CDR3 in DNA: TGTGCCAGCAGCTTAGAGGTTACTACCGGAACGGAGCAGTTCTTC.

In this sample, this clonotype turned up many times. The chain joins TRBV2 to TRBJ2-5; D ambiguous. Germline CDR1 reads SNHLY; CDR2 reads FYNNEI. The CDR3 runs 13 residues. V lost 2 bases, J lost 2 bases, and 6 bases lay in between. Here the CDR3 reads CASSESRQETQYF. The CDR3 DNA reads TGTGCCAGCAGTGAATCCAGACAAGAGACCCAGTACTTC.

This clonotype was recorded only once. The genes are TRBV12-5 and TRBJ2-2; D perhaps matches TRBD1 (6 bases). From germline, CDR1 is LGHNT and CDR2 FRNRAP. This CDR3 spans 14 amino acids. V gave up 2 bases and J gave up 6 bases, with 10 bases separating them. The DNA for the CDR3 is TGTGCTAGTGGTTTGTCCACAGGGTCCGGGGAGCTGTTTTTT. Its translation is CASGLSTGSGELFF.

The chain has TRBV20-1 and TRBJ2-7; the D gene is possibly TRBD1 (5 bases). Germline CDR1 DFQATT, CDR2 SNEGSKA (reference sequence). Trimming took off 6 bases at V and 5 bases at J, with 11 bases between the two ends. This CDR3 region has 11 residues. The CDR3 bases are TGCAGTGCCCTGGGGCTGGACGAGCAGTACTTC. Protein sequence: CSALGLDEQYF.

CDR3: CASSLAAGGPEAFF. The CDR3 DNA follows: TGCGCCAGCAGCTTGGCGGCAGGGGGCCCTGAAGCTTTCTTT. The chain links TRBV5-1 to TRBJ1-1; the match to TRBD1 covers 8 bases. The V gene's germline CDR1 is SGHRS and CDR2 YFSETQ. J was trimmed by 6 bases and V by 0 bases; bases with no gene match: 4. The CDR3 contains 14 residues.

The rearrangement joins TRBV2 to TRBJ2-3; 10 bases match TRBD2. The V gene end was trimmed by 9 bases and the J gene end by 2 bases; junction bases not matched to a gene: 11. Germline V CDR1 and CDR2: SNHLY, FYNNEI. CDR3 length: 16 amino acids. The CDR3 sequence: CARASGGRTNTDTQYF. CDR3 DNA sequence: TGTGCCAGGGCTAGCGGGGGCCGCACTAACACAGATACGCAGTATTTT. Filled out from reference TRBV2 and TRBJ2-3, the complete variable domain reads EPEVTQTPSHQVTQMGQEVILRCVPISNHLYFYWYRQILGQKVEFLVSFYNNEISEKSEIFDDQFSVERPDGSNFTLKIRSTKLEDSAMYFCARASGGRTNTDTQYFGPGTRLTVL.

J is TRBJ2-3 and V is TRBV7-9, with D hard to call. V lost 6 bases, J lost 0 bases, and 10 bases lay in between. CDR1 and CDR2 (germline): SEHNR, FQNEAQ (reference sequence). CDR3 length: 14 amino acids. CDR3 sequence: CASRGLFSTDTQYF. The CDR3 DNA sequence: TGTGCCAGCAGAGGGCTGTTCAGCACAGATACGCAGTATTTT.

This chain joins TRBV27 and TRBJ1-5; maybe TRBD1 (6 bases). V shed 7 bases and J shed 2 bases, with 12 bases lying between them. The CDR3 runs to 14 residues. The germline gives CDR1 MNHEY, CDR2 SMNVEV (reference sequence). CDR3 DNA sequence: TGTGCCAGCAATCAAAAGGGGGGCAATCAGCCCCAGCATTTT. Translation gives CASNQKGGNQPQHF.

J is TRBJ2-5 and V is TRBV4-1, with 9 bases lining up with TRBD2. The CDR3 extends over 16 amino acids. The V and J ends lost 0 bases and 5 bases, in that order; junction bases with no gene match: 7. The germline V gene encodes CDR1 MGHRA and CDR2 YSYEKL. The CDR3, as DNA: TGCGCCAGCAGCCAAGATCTGGCTAGCGGGGTTGAGACCCAGTACTTC. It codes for CASSQDLASGVETQYF.

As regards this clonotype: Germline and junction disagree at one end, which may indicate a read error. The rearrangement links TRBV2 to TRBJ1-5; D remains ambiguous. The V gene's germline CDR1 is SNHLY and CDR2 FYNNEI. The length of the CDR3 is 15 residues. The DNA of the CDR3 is TGTGTCAGCAGTGAGTCCCTCTATAGCAATCAGCCCCAGCATTTT. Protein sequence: CVSSESLYSNQPQHF.

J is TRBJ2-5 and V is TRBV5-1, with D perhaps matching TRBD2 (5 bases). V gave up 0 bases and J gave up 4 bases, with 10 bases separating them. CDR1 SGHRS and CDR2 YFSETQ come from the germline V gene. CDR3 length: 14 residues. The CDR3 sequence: CASSLAFGGETQYF. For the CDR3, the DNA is TGCGCCAGCAGCTTGGCCTTTGGAGGAGAGACCCAGTACTTC.

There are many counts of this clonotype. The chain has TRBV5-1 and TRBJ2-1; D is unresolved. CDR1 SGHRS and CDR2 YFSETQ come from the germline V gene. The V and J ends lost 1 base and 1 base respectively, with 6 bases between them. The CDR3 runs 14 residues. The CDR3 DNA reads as TGCGCCAGCAGCTTGTCTGGGTCCTACAATGAGCAGTTCTTC. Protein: CASSLSGSYNEQFF.

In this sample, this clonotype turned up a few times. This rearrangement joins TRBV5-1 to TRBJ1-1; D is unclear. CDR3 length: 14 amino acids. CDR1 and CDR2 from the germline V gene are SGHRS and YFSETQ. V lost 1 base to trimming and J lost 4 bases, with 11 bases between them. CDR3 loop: CASSLPEVGTEAFF. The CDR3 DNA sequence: TGCGCCAGCAGCTTGCCGGAGGTGGGCACTGAAGCTTTCTTT.